The source of this T cell receptor beta chain is a study of identical twins. General study findings and limits: Models came in too low on out-of-frame TCR alpha sharing in monozygotic twins. Cross-sectional statistical analysis, not tracking of the same donors, underpinned the conclusions. Sequences that were beta out-of-frame showed weaker excess twin sharing.

CDR1 is MGHRA, CDR2 YSYEKL, per germline. The CDR3 covers 14 residues. Trimming left V 3 bases short and J 0 bases short, with 7 bases between. Using its own MiXCR run on the 5' RACE reads, TCRdb lists one record per CDR3 protein. The profile shows about 890,000 distinct CDR3 sequences, roughly an eighth of them singletons. This clonotype was counted a few times. The target antigen is unknown. The data also belong to a second study, concerning yellow fever vaccine responses in identical twins.

This receptor was obtained from a woman younger than 30 in good health. The V call is TRBV4-1, the J call TRBJ2-3; D is ambiguous. Sequenced input: PBMCs. CDR3 in DNA: TGCGCCAGCAGCCACACCGACAGCACAGATACGCAGTATTTT. Protein product: CASSHTDSTDTQYF.